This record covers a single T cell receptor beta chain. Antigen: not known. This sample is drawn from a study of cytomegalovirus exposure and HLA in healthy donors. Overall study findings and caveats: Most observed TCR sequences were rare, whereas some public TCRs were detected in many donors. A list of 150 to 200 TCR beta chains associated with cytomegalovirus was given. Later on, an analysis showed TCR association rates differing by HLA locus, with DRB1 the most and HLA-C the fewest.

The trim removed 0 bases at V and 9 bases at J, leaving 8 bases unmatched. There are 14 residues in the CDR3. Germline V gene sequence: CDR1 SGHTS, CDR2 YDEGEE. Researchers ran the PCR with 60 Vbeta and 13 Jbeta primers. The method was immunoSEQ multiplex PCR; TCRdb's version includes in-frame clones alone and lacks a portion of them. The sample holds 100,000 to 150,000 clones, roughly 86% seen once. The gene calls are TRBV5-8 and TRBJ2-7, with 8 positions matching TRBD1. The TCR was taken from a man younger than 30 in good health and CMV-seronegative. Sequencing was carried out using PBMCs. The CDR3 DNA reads TGTGCCAGCAGCTTGGCCGGGGCAGGGGGCGGGCAGTACTTC. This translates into CASSLAGAGGGQYF.